This T cell receptor (beta chain) was sequenced in a study of radiotherapy plus CTLA-4 blockade in lung cancer. General study results and limits: Tumor-origin TCR clones grew in blood after radiotherapy plus ipilimumab.

Produced via immunoSEQ multiplex PCR; TCRdb's table is partial and in-frame only. Among 100,000 to 150,000 clones listed, around 90% were seen once. V was pared by 5 bases and J by 2 bases, with 13 bases between. The CDR3 length is 15 residues. Germline lookup yields CDR1 LNHDA and CDR2 SQIVND (reference sequence). Concerning this clone: The antigen is not known.

Specimen: peripheral blood, collected from a patient treated with radiotherapy plus ipilimumab. The clonotype originates from a human donor with non-small cell lung cancer that progressed on radiotherapy plus ipilimumab. The chain combines TRBV19 with TRBJ1-3; possible D gene TRBD1, 6 bases. The DNA of the CDR3 is TGTGCCAGTAGTGCAACCGGGACAACTGGAAACACCATATATTTT. Residues: CASSATGTTGNTIYF.